These 20 T cell receptor beta chains were all obtained from the same sample, sequenced in a study of tissue T cells after allogeneic stem cell transplantation. Repertoires were generated with immunoSEQ multiplex PCR, while TCRdb's copy carries only in-frame clones and drops some. The data hold about 26,000 clones, with about 89% observed a single time. Sequenced here: blood, sampled before transplantation. These receptors were collected from a male donor at least 60 years old who later had graft-versus-host disease after an allogeneic stem cell transplant.

V gene TRBV6-1 combines with J gene TRBJ2-5; 13 bases align to TRBD2. The V segment lost 3 bases and the J segment 10 bases; nucleotides outside the gene matches: 11. CDR3 length: 16 residues. Germline CDR1 and CDR2: MNHNS and SASEGT. The CDR3 sequence is CASSDNGLAGALDQYF. The CDR3, as DNA: TGTGCCAGCAGTGATAACGGACTAGCGGGGGCTCTCGACCAGTACTTC.

This chain connects TRBV28 to TRBJ1-5; D gene ambiguous. CDR3 size: 13 residues. From germline, CDR1 is MDHEN and CDR2 SYDVKM. The V and J ends lost 5 bases and 6 bases respectively, with 11 bases between them. The CDR3 loop reads CASSDPSGQPQHF. As DNA, the CDR3 is TGTGCCAGCAGTGACCCCTCGGGTCAGCCCCAGCATTTT.

The chain is built from TRBV18 and TRBJ2-4; D may be TRBD1 (6 bases). Germline assignment: CDR1 KGHSH and CDR2 LQKENI. The germline V and J ends were trimmed by 3 bases and 6 bases, with 9 bases remaining between them. The CDR3 is 13 amino acids. The CDR3 DNA is TGTGCCAGCTCACCCCCAGGGGTAAACATTCAGTACTTC. It yields the protein CASSPPGVNIQYF.

The genes are TRBV10-1 and TRBJ1-3, with no clear D. This CDR3 has 16 residues. Looked up from germline, CDR1 is WNHNN and CDR2 is SYGVQD (reference sequence). V lost 8 bases and J lost 4, with 21 bases in between. The CDR3, as DNA: TGCGCCAGCCCCTATGATAGGCGGAAGAACGGAAACACCATATATTTT. Translating it yields CASPYDRRKNGNTIYF.

This chain links TRBV5-1 with TRBJ1-3; no reliable D call. Trimming took off 5 bases at V and 7 bases at J, with 25 bases between the two ends. Germline assignment: CDR1 SGHRS and CDR2 YFSETQ. The CDR3 contains 17 residues. The CDR3 reads CASSSSTYAERGNTIYF. The CDR3 nucleotides are TGCGCCAGCAGTTCTTCAACTTACGCCGAGAGAGGGAACACCATATATTTT.

V is TRBV5-4 and J is TRBJ2-2; D uncertain. Germline-derived CDR1 and CDR2 are SGHNT and YYREEE (reference sequence). V lost 0 bases, J lost 7 bases, and 4 bases lay in between. This CDR3 region has 12 residues. CDR3 sequence: CASSLEVGELFF. CDR3 bases: TGTGCCAGCAGCTTGGAAGTCGGGGAGCTGTTTTTT.

The chain recombines TRBV9 with TRBJ2-5, with D maybe TRBD1 (5 bases). Germline V gene sequence: CDR1 SGDLS, CDR2 YYNGEE. The CDR3 sequence is 13 residues long. V was shortened by 4 bases and J by 1 base, with 8 bases between the two germline ends. CDR3 coding DNA: TGTGCCAGCAGCCGACAGTTCCAAGAGACCCAGTACTTC. It codes for CASSRQFQETQYF.

DNA for the CDR3: TGCGCCAGCAGCTTGGTGGGGGATAGCAATCAGCCCCAGCATTTT. Translation: CASSLVGDSNQPQHF. The chain has TRBV5-1 and TRBJ1-5; D possibly corresponds to TRBD1 (5 bases). Trimming shortened V by 0 bases and J by 0 bases, and 7 bases separated the two germline ends. Germline CDR1 is SGHRS and CDR2 is YFSETQ. This CDR3 is built from 15 residues.

The rearrangement links TRBV5-6 to TRBJ2-7; 7 bases match TRBD2. J gave up 5 bases and V 0 bases, and 8 bases lay outside the gene matches. This CDR3 contains 15 residues. CDR1 is SGHDT and CDR2 is YYEEEE in the germline V gene. CDR3 amino acids: CASSLGMTSRNEQYF. DNA of the CDR3: TGTGCCAGCAGCTTGGGGATGACTAGCAGGAACGAGCAGTACTTC.

The chain couples TRBV28 to TRBJ2-7, with no clear D. Germline lookup yields CDR1 MDHEN and CDR2 SYDVKM. V was cut by 3 bases and J by 3 bases, with 12 bases left in between. There are 14 residues in the CDR3. The CDR3 sequence is CASSFLSGYYEQYF. Written as DNA, the CDR3 is TGTGCCAGCAGTTTTTTATCAGGATACTACGAGCAGTACTTC.

The CDR3 DNA reads TGCAGTGCTAGTGGACAGGGCGTTCTTTCACCCCTCCACTTT. Translated: CSASGQGVLSPLHF. V gene TRBV20-1 combines with J gene TRBJ1-6; 8 bases line up with TRBD1. V trimming: 3 bases; J trimming: 9 bases; junction bases outside the gene matches: 7. Germline V gene sequence: CDR1 DFQATT, CDR2 SNEGSKA (reference sequence). There are 14 residues in the CDR3.

The chain links TRBV4-1 to TRBJ1-5; the D is unclear. The CDR3 length is 14 residues. V shed 1 base and J shed 0 bases, with 4 bases lying between them. CDR1 is MGHRA, CDR2 YSYEKL, per germline. CDR3 region: CASSQVHSNQPQHF. CDR3 nucleotide sequence: TGCGCCAGCAGCCAAGTCCATAGCAATCAGCCCCAGCATTTT.

The chain carries TRBV19 and TRBJ2-7; 13 bases line up with TRBD2. The CDR3 extends over 15 amino acids. From germline, CDR1 is LNHDA and CDR2 SQIVND (reference sequence). V trimming: 5 bases; J trimming: 4 bases; junction bases outside the gene matches: 5. The CDR3 coding sequence is TGTGCCAGTAGTGCTCGGACTAGCGGGAGATACGAGCAGTACTTC. This gives the protein CASSARTSGRYEQYF.

The V call is TRBV7-2, the J call TRBJ2-3; D is possibly TRBD1 (5 bases). The CDR3 is 12 amino acids. V was pared by 5 bases and J by 6 bases, with 9 bases between. The germline CDR1 and CDR2 sequences are SGHTA and FQGNSA. CDR3 sequence reads: CASSENRDTQYF. The DNA of the CDR3 is TGTGCCAGCAGCGAGAACAGGGATACGCAGTATTTT.

This chain joins TRBV7-2 and TRBJ1-1; D is ambiguous. CDR1 and CDR2 from the germline V gene are SGHTA and FQGNSA. V was clipped by 6 bases and J by 4 bases, with 15 bases between them. This CDR3 is built from 14 residues. The CDR3 spells CASSEQLKGTEAFF. DNA of the CDR3: TGTGCCAGCAGTGAACAGCTCAAGGGCACTGAAGCTTTCTTT.

V usage is TRBV21-1 and J usage is TRBJ2-1. TRBV21-1 is described as a pseudogene. The CDR3 runs to 15 residues. The CDR3 coding sequence is TGTGCCAGCAGGGGAGGACAGAGGGGAAACAATGAGCAGTTCTTC. Encoded protein: CASRGGQRGNNEQFF.

The chain links TRBV29-1 to TRBJ2-3; 7 positions agree with TRBD1. Germline CDR1 reads SQVTM; CDR2 reads ANQGSEA. J lost 0 bases, V lost 7 bases, and 7 bases had no gene match. The CDR3 totals 14 residues. The CDR3 protein is CSGGNRGSTDTQYF. DNA for the CDR3: TGCAGCGGTGGAAACAGGGGTAGCACAGATACGCAGTATTTT.

V is TRBV7-2 and J is TRBJ2-1, with unresolved D. This CDR3 comprises 11 residues. Germline CDR1 and CDR2: SGHTA and FQGNSA. Trimming removed 11 bases at V and 4 bases at J, with 9 bases between. The CDR3 DNA reads as TGTGCCTCGACGTTATACAATGAGCAGTTCTTC. Protein: CASTLYNEQFF.

V is TRBV7-3 and J is TRBJ2-3; 11 bases are a match to TRBD2. V lost 6 bases and J lost 2; bases outside the gene matches: 4. CDR3 length equals 15 residues. Germline V gene data show CDR1 as SGHTA and CDR2 as FQGTGA. CDR3 DNA sequence: TGTGCCAGCAGGGAGACTAGCGGGACCACAGATACGCAGTATTTT. It is translated as CASRETSGTTDTQYF.

The rearrangement joins TRBV29-1 to TRBJ1-2, with D perhaps matching TRBD1 (5 bases). The V gene's germline CDR1 is SQVTM and CDR2 ANQGSEA. There are 13 residues in the CDR3. Trimming pared 6 bases from V and 7 bases from J, leaving 18 bases between. In DNA form, the CDR3 reads TGCAGCGTCGGGAAAGAGTCGGGGGGTGGCTACACCTTC. Amino acid sequence: CSVGKESGGGYTF. The full variable domain, completed using reference TRBV29-1 and TRBJ1-2, is SAVISQKPSRDICQRGTSLTIQCQVDSQVTMMFWYRQQPGQSLTLIATANQGSEATYESGFVIDKFPISRPNLTFSTLTVSNMSPEDSSIYLCSVGKESGGGYTFGSGTRLTVV.